The entry below gives a single T cell receptor (beta chain) sequence along with its context. Its antigen is not known. The entry originates in a study of shared clonotypes between healthy human individuals. Naive CD8 populations comprised CD45RO-negative cells positively selected for CCR7, excluding terminally differentiated effector memory CD45RA+ cells. Each donor was a Caucasian adult residing in Nashville, Tennessee. The germline V gene encodes CDR1 MDHEN and CDR2 SYDVKM. Trimming took 3 bases from V and 5 from J; bases not matched to a gene: 4. This CDR3 is 15 amino acids long. TCRdb keeps only in-frame clones here, not all; method: immunoSEQ multiplex PCR. The repertoire includes about 800,000 clones, 96% of them detected once, and less than 0.25% sits in the top ten. Study-level findings and limits: The authors expected sequencing depth to affect clonotype sharing among donors.

V and J are TRBV28 and TRBJ1-5; 10 bases are shared with TRBD1. This clonotype originated in a man aged 25-45 years in good health. The sequencing sample was made of naive CD8+ T cells sorted from blood. CDR3 protein: CASSFSGTGDQPQHF. CDR3 sequence (DNA): TGTGCCAGCAGTTTTAGCGGGACAGGGGATCAGCCCCAGCATTTT.